This T cell receptor (beta chain) originates from a study of T cell responses to AZD1222 COVID-19 vaccine. General study findings and limits: Reports say nearly half of spike-specific TCRs go after unmutated variant regions. With two AZD1222 doses given, Spike-specific TCR breadth and depth both rose. White British ancestry dominated among donors, who included more females, and clonal diversity was possibly underestimated. At study baseline, merely five or six AZD1222 recipients were seropositive.

Notes on this clone: The target antigen is unknown.

The V gene's germline CDR1 is KGHSH and CDR2 LQKENI. There are 14 residues in the CDR3. Unmatched junction bases numbered 6, after V lost 6 bases and J lost 2 bases. Profiled with immunoSEQ multiplex PCR; TCRdb holds only in-frame clones, not every one. The table has roughly 150,000 clones, roughly nine tenths seen once; the top ten hold 1% to 1.5%. The source is an adult who received the AZD1222 COVID-19 vaccine. V usage is TRBV18 and J usage is TRBJ2-5; 7 positions agree with TRBD2. The source material was peripheral blood, sampled 28 days after the second AZD1222 dose. CDR3 in DNA: TGTGCCAGCTCGCCGGGCGGGGGTCAAGAGACCCAGTACTTC. As protein: CASSPGGGQETQYF.